This T cell receptor beta chain stems from a study of T cell changes during pregnancy in multiple sclerosis. CDR1 is SGHTA, CDR2 FQGNSA, per germline. The CDR3 runs to 16 residues. Trimming took off 4 bases at V and 6 bases at J, with 19 bases between the two ends. Some clones are missing from TCRdb's copy, which holds only in-frame ones; the method was immunoSEQ multiplex PCR. The sample has tens of thousands of clones, more than 80% seen once; the top ten hold approximately 0.72%. The chain recombines TRBV7-2 with TRBJ1-3; possibly TRBD1 for D (6 bases). The sequences come from CD4+ T cells from peripheral blood mononuclear cells, collected in the third trimester of pregnancy. This TCR was recovered from a female donor in good health, enrolled as a control in a pregnancy study. CDR3 sequence reads: CASSSPQGSSSNTIYF. CDR3 sequence (DNA): TGTGCCAGCAGCTCCCCCCAGGGGTCTTCATCAAACACCATATATTTT.